This T cell receptor (beta chain) is drawn from a study of blood T cell repertoires in COVID-19 (dated by TCRdb to the early 2020s). About the study as a whole: Collaborator samples came from the United States, Italy and Spain and covered acute and convalescent phases of COVID-19. The dataset comprised deeply sampled blood TCRbeta repertoires from subjects exposed to, actively infected with, or recovered from COVID-19. The repertoires were released in a freely available public database intended as a resource for research on the immune response to SARS-CoV-2. The samples were drawn from the first 160 participants of the ongoing ImmuneRACE study and from 1,254 subjects provided by 6 global collaborators. HLA class I and class II types, where available, came from metadata supplied by the sample provider rather than from assay-based typing. A de-identified subject ID, COVID-19 status, age in years and sex were almost always included in the sample metadata. The prospective study material was composed of cDNA or gDNA derived from T cells, B-cell-depleted T cells, or PBMCs. Overall study results and their limits: The amount of clinical and demographic metadata varied by source and participant and was provided uncurated.

Participants in the prospective study were aged roughly 18 to 100 years, lived in about two dozen United States geographic areas, and enrolled through a virtual design. In the prospective study, participants were assigned to cohorts based on the clinical history participants reported in a screening survey and a study questionnaire. Recovered participants in ImmuneRACE Cohort 3 were defined as having two consecutive negative NP/OP PCR tests, clearance from a healthcare professional, or resolution of symptoms. In the prospective study, whole blood, serum and a nasopharyngeal or oropharyngeal swab were collected from each participant by mobile phlebotomists. Participants in the prospective study had the option to provide additional blood draws and questionnaires over a roughly 2-month period. Prospective study blood samples were shipped either frozen or at room temperature before DNA extraction. From the germline V gene, CDR1 is SGHTA and CDR2 is FQGNSA. V drops 3 bases and J drops 4 bases, leaving 10 bases in between. The CDR3, from cysteine to phenylalanine, totals 14 residues. Just CDR3 DNA is preserved here, 42 bases in frame from base 1.

With respect to this clone: Its antigen is still unknown. Base qualities are not provided; no much larger clone lies one nucleotide away.

The immunoSEQ Assay, a bias-controlled multiplex PCR, was used to amplify TCRbeta CDR3 regions from genomic DNA. On the study's bioinformatics: Within the assay, amplification of reference gene primers was used to estimate how many nucleated cells each sample contained. To quantify the absolute abundance of each unique TCRbeta CDR3 rearrangement, sequence reads were collapsed and filtered. For each sample, productive Simpson clonality was calculated as the square root of Simpson's diversity index over productive rearrangements. TCRdb carries this immuneACCESS record with in-frame sequences only. Its versions omit some clonotypes, under half of them owing to an unresolved V gene in the studies checked, with the rest unexplained. That table furnishes V, J and clone size, whereas the DNA furnished D and trimming. This sample comprises fewer than 200,000 clones, around four fifths of them detected only once. Approximately 4.4% of the sample rests with the top ten.

Rearrangement joined TRBV7-2 to TRBJ1-3; 6 matching bases give a weak D call of TRBD1. The sample taken for sequencing was PBMCs or T cells enriched from blood (not recorded which). This TCR derives from a woman aged 45-65 years who had recovered from COVID-19. The nucleotides read TGTGCCAGCAGCTTTCAGACAGGCGGAAACACCATATATTTT. It translates as CASSFQTGGNTIYF.